The entry below gives a single TCR beta chain sequence along with its context. No antigen is known for it. The PCR made use of 60 Vbeta and 13 Jbeta primers. TCRdb's copy holds only in-frame clones and misses some; the assay was immunoSEQ multiplex PCR. The sample contains some 120,000 clones, 75% to 85% of which appear only once. The record originates from a study of cytomegalovirus exposure and HLA in healthy donors. Study-wide findings and caveats: The likely origin of a cluster of highly shared sequence variants was a sequencing artifact.

The ends lost 3 bases at V and 3 bases at J; junction bases unmatched: 9. The CDR3 has 16 amino acids. CDR1 is SGHRS and CDR2 is YFSETQ in the germline V gene. Sequenced sample: PBMCs. The genes are TRBV5-1 and TRBJ2-3; 8 bases map to TRBD2. This TCR was recovered from a woman aged 50 to 60 in good health and CMV-seropositive. The CDR3 DNA sequence: TGCGCCAGCAGCTGGGGAGGCGGGGGGAGGACAGATACGCAGTATTTT. Residues: CASSWGGGGRTDTQYF.